These 4 T cell receptor beta chains came from one sample sequenced in a study of identical twins. TCRdb recomputed calls from the 5' RACE reads with MiXCR, one row per CDR3 protein. Found here are roughly 720,000 distinct CDR3 sequences, roughly 18% of them singletons; the top ten hold approximately 14%. This sample also belongs to another study, concerning T cells expressing NK-cell markers.

Sequencing input: PBMCs. These receptor sequences come from a young woman in good health.

This rearrangement joins TRBV7-2 to TRBJ2-1; D unclear. Trimming left V 0 bases short and J 6 bases short, with 9 bases between. Germline V gene lookup returns CDR1 SGHTA and CDR2 FQGNSA. The CDR3 sequence is 14 residues long. In DNA form, the CDR3 reads TGTGCCAGCAGCTTAGCTAGAGGTGGCAATGAGCAGTTCTTC. Its translation is CASSLARGGNEQFF.

This clonotype was seen a handful of times. The rearrangement joins TRBV10-2 to TRBJ2-5, with TRBD1 identical over 9 bases. The junction had 8 bases not matched to a gene; V was cut back by 6 bases and J by 0 bases. The CDR3 spans 16 residues. Germline assignment: CDR1 WSHSY and CDR2 SAAADI. The CDR3 sequence is CASREWGQGDQETQYF. The CDR3 bases are TGCGCCAGCAGAGAATGGGGACAGGGCGACCAAGAGACCCAGTACTTC.

This clonotype has more than one count but fewer than ten. The chain employs TRBV20-1 and TRBJ2-1, with 7 bases fitting TRBD1. Losses at the gene ends were 6 bases for V and 0 bases for J; bases not matched to a gene: 8. Germline assignment: CDR1 DFQATT and CDR2 SNEGSKA (reference sequence). The CDR3 contains 15 residues. As DNA, the CDR3 is TGCAGTGCCCCCGGGACAGCCAACTCCTACAATGAGCAGTTCTTC. Translation gives CSAPGTANSYNEQFF.

The genes are TRBV4-3 and TRBJ2-1, with D perhaps TRBD1 (6 bases). V lost 0 bases to trimming and J lost 7 bases, with 16 bases between them. CDR1 LGHNA and CDR2 YSLEER come from the germline V gene. The CDR3 runs to 16 residues. The CDR3 region has the DNA TGCGCCAGCAGCCAAGAATCGACAGGTAAAGCGAATGAGCAGTTCTTC. It codes for CASSQESTGKANEQFF.